The source of this T cell receptor beta chain is a study of blood T cell repertoires in COVID-19. Study-wide background: Material from acute and convalescent COVID-19 was sourced from the United States, Italy and Spain. Sources were T cells, B-cell-depleted T cells, or PBMCs; the material itself was cDNA or gDNA.

Assay used: immunoSEQ multiplex PCR; TCRdb lists only in-frame clones, some missing. Counted here are 110,000 to 150,000 clones, 84% occurring once; the ten biggest clones make up under 10%. The sample consisted of peripheral blood. This receptor was obtained from a woman older than 75 in a cohort sampled during active or convalescent COVID-19.

The CDR3 loop is CASSQGGDRGRGNQPQHF. Written as DNA, the CDR3 is TGCGCCAGCAGCCAAGGGGGGGACAGGGGTCGGGGCAATCAGCCCCAGCATTTT. This chain uses TRBV4-1 with TRBJ1-5; 10 nucleotides align to TRBD1. The CDR3 spans 18 residues. V lost 1 base to trimming and J lost 2 bases; unmatched junction nucleotides: 8. The germline V gene encodes CDR1 MGHRA and CDR2 YSYEKL.